What follows are 22 T cell receptor beta chains derived from one specimen sequenced in a study of shared clonotypes between healthy human individuals. The table came from immunoSEQ multiplex PCR; TCRdb's copy has only in-frame clones and leaves some out. The table lists fewer than 500,000 clones, over 60% of them singletons. The sequencing sample was made of PBMCs. Receptors were obtained from a woman aged 40 to 50 in good health. Some clones in this sample may be carry-over from other donors' samples.

The chain couples TRBV6-1 to TRBJ2-3; D remains ambiguous. Germline CDR1 reads MNHNS; CDR2 reads SASEGT. V was clipped by 2 bases and J by 3 bases, with 6 bases between them. CDR3 length: 13 residues. In DNA, the CDR3 is TGTGCCAGCAGTGAAACTTTAACAGATACGCAGTATTTT. Translating gives CASSETLTDTQYF.

The chain uses TRBV6-5 and TRBJ1-4; D unresolved. The V end lost 0 bases, the J end lost 3 bases, and 8 bases lay between the germline ends. Germline CDR1 reads MNHEY; CDR2 reads SVGAGI. There are 15 residues in the CDR3. This chain's CDR3 is CASSYSGSSNEKLFF. In nucleotides, the CDR3 is TGTGCCAGCAGTTACTCGGGCAGTTCTAATGAAAAACTGTTTTTT.

This clone was seen only a few times. The chain joins TRBV2 to TRBJ2-7; D is unresolved. Germline V gene sequence: CDR1 SNHLY, CDR2 FYNNEI. The length of the CDR3 is 12 residues. Trimming removed 1 base at V and 6 bases at J, with 7 bases between. The CDR3 bases are TGTGCCAGCAGTGAAGGGTTTACCGAGCAGTACTTC. Its protein is CASSEGFTEQYF.

The gene calls are TRBV28 and TRBJ2-7; D unresolved. Trimming pared 5 bases from V and 6 bases from J, leaving 17 bases between. The CDR3 spans 14 residues. Germline CDR1 and CDR2: MDHEN and SYDVKM. DNA of the CDR3: TGTGCCAGCAGTCCCCTACAGACCATTCGCGAGCAGTACTTC. Translation: CASSPLQTIREQYF.

V is TRBV2 and J is TRBJ2-2, with D possibly TRBD2 on 6 matching bases. V gave up 4 bases and J gave up 7 bases, with 16 bases separating them. CDR1 and CDR2 from the germline V gene are SNHLY and FYNNEI. The CDR3 totals 15 residues. CDR3 coding DNA: TGTGCCAGCAGTGCAGGCGGGAAAAGGGTCGGGGAGCTGTTTTTT. Protein sequence: CASSAGGKRVGELFF. The full variable domain, rest sourced from reference TRBV2 and TRBJ2-2, is EPEVTQTPSHQVTQMGQEVILRCVPISNHLYFYWYRQILGQKVEFLVSFYNNEISEKSEIFDDQFSVERPDGSNFTLKIRSTKLEDSAMYFCASSAGGKRVGELFFGEGSRLTVL.

The J gene is TRBJ1-3, the V gene TRBV9; D is ambiguous. This CDR3 contains 15 residues. Per germline, CDR1 SGDLS and CDR2 YYNGEE. The germline V and J ends were trimmed by 4 bases and 2 bases, with 13 bases remaining between them. The CDR3 nucleotides are TGTGCCAGCAGCTCCCAGGCCGAACCTGGAAACACCATATATTTT. This gives the protein CASSSQAEPGNTIYF.

The V call is TRBV7-8, the J call TRBJ2-1; 7 bases match TRBD1. CDR1 and CDR2 (germline): SGHVS, FQNEAQ. The CDR3 has 15 residues. V lost 5 bases and J lost 5; bases outside the gene matches: 9. CDR3 in DNA: TGTGCCAGCAGCGCACAGGGGATGCGGGACAATGAGCAGTTCTTC. It specifies CASSAQGMRDNEQFF.

In this sample, this clone turned up a few times. V is TRBV28 and J is TRBJ2-7; D call uncertain. The CDR3 runs 12 residues. V lost 5 bases and J lost 6, with 11 bases in between. Per the germline V gene, CDR1 is MDHEN and CDR2 is SYDVKM. In DNA, the CDR3 is TGTGCCAGCAGTGACCTGTTGGGCGAGCAGTACTTC. This sequence encodes CASSDLLGEQYF.

The chain couples TRBV5-4 to TRBJ1-1, with 7 bases fitting TRBD1. The CDR3 totals 14 residues. J lost 3 bases, V lost 4 bases, and 6 bases had no gene match. Germline V gene lookup returns CDR1 SGHNT and CDR2 YYREEE (reference sequence). CDR3 bases: TGTGCCAGCAGCCTACAGGGGTACGACACTGAAGCTTTCTTT. Its translation: CASSLQGYDTEAFF.

This clone has just a few counts. The rearrangement uses TRBV11-1 and TRBJ1-4, with D possibly matching TRBD1 (6 bases). Trimming stripped 1 base from V and 0 bases from J, with 6 bases between. Germline-derived CDR1 and CDR2 are SGHAT and FQDESV (reference sequence). This CDR3 is built from 15 residues. The CDR3 is CASSLGTATNEKLFF. CDR3 in DNA: TGTGCCAGCAGCTTAGGGACAGCAACTAATGAAAAACTGTTTTTT.

This clone came up a few times. The chain joins TRBV30 to TRBJ1-4, with a tentative D call TRBD1 (5 bases). The V gene's germline CDR1 is GTSNPN and CDR2 SVGIG (reference sequence). There are 12 residues in the CDR3. Trimming took 1 base from V and 7 from J, leaving 7 bases between them. CDR3 in DNA: TGTGCCTGGAGTGGTGGGGGTGAAAAACTGTTTTTT. It codes for CAWSGGGEKLFF.

This clone was counted a few times. The chain employs TRBV6-1 and TRBJ1-1; TRBD1 might be the D (5 bases). In germline, CDR1 is MNHNS, CDR2 SASEGT. V dropped 5 bases and J dropped 7 bases, with 14 bases sitting between them. The CDR3 spans 13 residues. CDR3 residues: CASSRAEGSEAFF. The CDR3 region has the DNA TGTGCCAGCAGTAGGGCGGAGGGGAGTGAAGCTTTCTTT.

The chain recombines TRBV6-1 with TRBJ2-1; 9 bases line up with TRBD2. The trim removed 1 base at V and 4 bases at J, leaving 2 bases unmatched. The CDR3 is 15 amino acids. The germline V gene encodes CDR1 MNHNS and CDR2 SASEGT. CDR3 sequence: CASSEGLAEYNEQFF. In DNA, the CDR3 is TGTGCCAGCAGTGAAGGACTAGCGGAGTACAATGAGCAGTTCTTC.

The chain combines TRBV7-2 with TRBJ1-1; a weak D match, TRBD1 (6 bases). Germline V gene lookup returns CDR1 SGHTA and CDR2 FQGNSA. Trimming shortened V by 0 bases and J by 6 bases, and 8 bases separated the two germline ends. The CDR3 runs 13 residues. The CDR3 sequence: CASSLAGQSEAFF. The CDR3 region has the DNA TGTGCCAGCAGCTTAGCCGGACAGTCTGAAGCTTTCTTT.

Concerning this clone itself: Distinct nucleotide sequences in the sample also encode this CDR3. The CDR3 protein is CAWGGRYEQYF. In DNA form, the CDR3 reads TGTGCCTGGGGGGGCCGCTACGAGCAGTACTTC. The gene calls are TRBV30 and TRBJ2-7; the D gene is possibly TRBD1 (6 bases). The CDR3 covers 11 residues. V lost 5 bases, J lost 3 bases, and 8 bases lay in between. CDR1 GTSNPN and CDR2 SVGIG come from the germline V gene (reference sequence).

The chain has TRBV7-2 and TRBJ2-3; TRBD2 matches 8 bases. V was clipped by 6 bases and J by 6 bases; unmatched bases: 8. CDR3 length: 14 residues. CDR1 SGHTA and CDR2 FQGNSA come from the germline V gene. The CDR3 DNA is TGTGCCAGCAGAGTAGGGCTAGCGGGCGATACGCAGTATTTT. Amino acids: CASRVGLAGDTQYF.

This chain links TRBV4-1 with TRBJ2-2, with 7 positions matching TRBD2. Trimming cost V 1 base and J 4 bases; bases outside gene matches: 6. This CDR3 is built from 16 residues. Per germline, CDR1 MGHRA and CDR2 YSYEKL. The CDR3 coding sequence is TGCGCCAGCAGCCAAGTCTTCGCGGGAGTCACCGGGGAGCTGTTTTTT. Amino acids: CASSQVFAGVTGELFF.

This chain joins TRBV6-4 and TRBJ2-1; D call uncertain. The germline V gene encodes CDR1 MRHNA and CDR2 SNTAGT. Deletions cut 0 bases from V and 8 bases from J, with 17 bases between. The CDR3 has 16 residues. The CDR3 spells CASSDSLALAVDEQFF. The CDR3 nucleotides read TGTGCCAGCAGTGACTCCTTAGCCTTAGCCGTCGATGAGCAGTTCTTC.

The rearrangement joins TRBV19 to TRBJ2-7, with no clear D. Germline-derived CDR1 and CDR2 are LNHDA and SQIVND (reference sequence). The V gene lost 3 bases and the J gene lost 2 bases, with 11 bases spanning the gap. There are 14 residues in the CDR3. The CDR3 nucleotides are TGTGCCAGTAGTATTATGACCGGACCCTACGAGCAGTACTTC. Its protein product is CASSIMTGPYEQYF.

V is TRBV5-1 and J is TRBJ2-3; D gene uncertain. Trimming took off 5 bases at V and 2 bases at J, with 12 bases between the two ends. Germline values: CDR1 SGHRS, CDR2 YFSETQ. This CDR3 comprises 14 residues. The CDR3 reads CASRQESYTDTQYF. The CDR3 DNA reads TGCGCCAGCAGGCAGGAAAGTTACACAGATACGCAGTATTTT. Full variable domain (rest looked up from reference TRBV5-1 and TRBJ2-3): KAGVTQTPRYLIKTRGQQVTLSCSPISGHRSVSWYQQTPGQGLQFLFEYFSETQRNKGNFPGRFSGRQFSNSRSEMNVSTLELGDSALYLCASRQESYTDTQYFGPGTRLTVL.

This rearrangement joins TRBV5-1 to TRBJ1-3, with a weak D call TRBD1 (6 bases). V was shortened by 7 bases and J by 0 bases, with 26 bases between the two germline ends. CDR3 size: 19 residues. Per germline, CDR1 SGHRS and CDR2 YFSETQ. The CDR3 region has the DNA TGCGCCAGCGTCACCCAGAGGGGGGGACGGTGGAGCTCTGGAAACACCATATATTTT. It specifies CASVTQRGGRWSSGNTIYF.

The genes are TRBV29-1 and TRBJ1-1; 8 positions agree with TRBD1. The CDR3 runs to 12 residues. With V trimmed by 2 bases and J by 6 bases, 2 bases remained unmatched. Germline assignment: CDR1 SQVTM and CDR2 ANQGSEA. For the CDR3, the DNA is TGCAGCGTTGAATTGACAGGGGCTGAAGCTTTCTTT. Protein product: CSVELTGAEAFF.